A selection of T cell receptor beta chains follows, all from one sample in a study of T-cell memory formation after mild COVID-19. A single record per CDR3 protein comes from TCRdb applying MiXCR to the 5' RACE reads. Here the sample spans about 150,000 distinct CDR3 sequences, about 25% being singletons. Sequenced input: PBMCs or a T cell subset sorted from them (not recorded which). Receptors were obtained from an adult woman who had mild COVID-19 (a few samples of this study predate the infection). Cell type and time point are not known. CDR3s include the opening cysteine and the closing phenylalanine or tryptophan. The D gene is left open where the match is weak. Rows give clone size only sometimes, using once, few, many, or a class for an expanded clone.

TGTGCCAGCAGCTCCTTTAAACAGGGGGCTATCTACGAGCAGTACTTC	CASSSFKQGAIYEQYF	.	TRBV11-2	TRBJ2-7	TRBD1
TGTGCCAGCAGTCGAGGACAGGGTGATTCACCCCTCCACTTT	CASSRGQGDSPLHF	.	TRBV6-5	TRBJ1-6	TRBD1
TGCGCCAGCAGCCAAGAGGCGGGGGTGGGAGATACGCAGTATTTT	CASSQEAGVGDTQYF	once	TRBV4-1	TRBJ2-3	TRBD2
TGTGCCAGCAGCTTATTTAGAGGACAGCATTCTAACACCATATATTTT	CASSLFRGQHSNTIYF	few	TRBV5-5	TRBJ1-3	.
TGTGCCACCAGCGACAGGGTTTTAGAGACCCAGTACTTC	CATSDRVLETQYF	.	TRBV15	TRBJ2-5	TRBD1
TGTGCCAGCAGCTCAGGACTTGTCGGAGGAAATGAGCAGTTCTTC	CASSSGLVGGNEQFF	medium-sized	TRBV7-2	TRBJ2-1	.
TGCGCCGCAGGAGACTACGAGCAGTACTTC	CAAGDYEQYF	.	TRBV4-1	TRBJ2-7	.
TGTGCCAGCAGCTTTGTAGCGGGAGTAGATACGCAGTATTTT	CASSFVAGVDTQYF	.	TRBV7-9	TRBJ2-3	TRBD2
TGTGCCAGCAGCCCGGAGACAGGGGGCGCCCCCAATGAGCAGTTCTTC	CASSPETGGAPNEQFF	few	TRBV7-9	TRBJ2-1	TRBD1
TGTGCCAGCAGTTACGCAACAGGGACGGGGCAGCCCCAGCATTTT	CASSYATGTGQPQHF	.	TRBV6-6	TRBJ1-5	.
TGCGCCAGCAGGGATGGGACAGGGGGTTTCTACGAGCAGTACTTC	CASRDGTGGFYEQYF	.	TRBV5-1	TRBJ2-7	TRBD1
TGCAGTGCTAGAAACAACCGTGGGTGGGAGACCCAGTACTTC	CSARNNRGWETQYF	.	TRBV20-1	TRBJ2-5	.
TGTGCCAGCAGGGCAGCGGGAGATTACCACGAGCAGTACTTC	CASRAAGDYHEQYF	few	TRBV27	TRBJ2-7	TRBD2
TGCGCCAGCAGCTTGGGGCAGGGCGACCCACCCCTCCACTTT	CASSLGQGDPPLHF	few	TRBV5-1	TRBJ1-6	.
TGTGCCAGCAGTCCGACTAGCCCGAGCTCCTACAATAATGAGCAGTTCTTC	CASSPTSPSSYNNEQFF	many	TRBV12-3/TRBV12-4	TRBJ2-1	TRBD2
TGTGCCAGCAGCTCCTCCCAGGACAGCGACTCCTACGAGCAGTACTTC	CASSSSQDSDSYEQYF	.	TRBV9	TRBJ2-7	.
TGTGCCAGCACCGTCATGAACACTGAAGCTTTCTTT	CASTVMNTEAFF	.	TRBV2	TRBJ1-1	.
TGTGCCACGGGGGTACTAGCGGGAGTCCAAGAGACCCAGTACTTC	CATGVLAGVQETQYF	.	TRBV7-9	TRBJ2-5	TRBD2
TGCGCCAGCAGCCGCATAAGCCCCGAGACAGGGGAAAATGAGCAGTTCTTC	CASSRISPETGENEQFF	few	TRBV4-1	TRBJ2-1	TRBD1
TGTGCCAGCAGCTCAGGGGGTTTCTACGAGCAGTACTTC	CASSSGGFYEQYF	few	TRBV12-3/TRBV12-4	TRBJ2-7	TRBD1
TGTGCCAGCAGTGGGGTAGGGGCTAGCGGGAGATTCGCAGATACGCAGTATTTT	CASSGVGASGRFADTQYF	few	TRBV12-3/TRBV12-4	TRBJ2-3	TRBD2
TGTGCCTGGATGGGGAGCCAGGTGGAGCAGTTCTTC	CAWMGSQVEQFF	few	TRBV30	TRBJ2-1	.
TGCGCCAGCAGCCCCGGACAGGGGGTTAGCAGCAACATTCAGTACTTC	CASSPGQGVSSNIQYF	few	TRBV5-1	TRBJ2-4	TRBD1
TGTGCCAGTAGTATTTTCACGAATCCAGATACGCAGTATTTT	CASSIFTNPDTQYF	.	TRBV19	TRBJ2-3	.
TGTGCCAGCAGCCCCCTAGCGGGGGGACTCAGACAGCAGTTCTTC	CASSPLAGGLRQQFF	.	TRBV7-3	TRBJ2-1	TRBD2
TGTGCCAGCAGTTGGGCGGGGCGGGATGAGCAGTTCTTC	CASSWAGRDEQFF	.	TRBV12-3/TRBV12-4	TRBJ2-1	.
TGCGCCAGCAGCCAGGGACAGATCACTGAAGCTTTCTTT	CASSQGQITEAFF	.	TRBV4-3	TRBJ1-1	TRBD1
TGTGCCAGCAGTTTGAGCGGGGGAGTCTATGGCTACACCTTC	CASSLSGGVYGYTF	.	TRBV12-3/TRBV12-4	TRBJ1-2	.
TGTGCCAGCAGTTCCGGCGACGAGCAGTACTTC	CASSSGDEQYF	.	TRBV27	TRBJ2-7	.
TGTGCCAGCAGCTCCCTAGCGGGGGCCCTCAGATTCACAGATACGCAGTATTTT	CASSSLAGALRFTDTQYF	few	TRBV7-2	TRBJ2-3	TRBD2
TGTGCCAGCAGCCCCGGGACAGGGGGCCCTTTCTACGAGCAGTACTTC	CASSPGTGGPFYEQYF	few	TRBV12-3/TRBV12-4	TRBJ2-7	TRBD1
TGTGCCAGCACCCTTGATCTACGCGGCTACACCTTC	CASTLDLRGYTF	.	TRBV7-9	TRBJ1-2	.
TGTGCCAGCAGTTTACAGGGGGGCCAACAGCCCCAGCATTTT	CASSLQGGQQPQHF	few	TRBV12-3/TRBV12-4	TRBJ1-5	TRBD1
TGTGCCAGTAGTACCGACCCAGGGATGGACAACGTCCTGACTTTC	CASSTDPGMDNVLTF	.	TRBV19	TRBJ2-6	.
TGTGCCAGCAACTGGGGTGAGCAGTTCTTC	CASNWGEQFF	few	TRBV6-2/TRBV6-3	TRBJ2-1	.
TGTGCCAGCACCAAAACTTGGACGGGAGTCTATAATTCACCCCTCCACTTT	CASTKTWTGVYNSPLHF	.	TRBV21-1	TRBJ1-6	.
TGTGCCAGCAGTTTGAGTAGTAACTATGGCTACACCTTC	CASSLSSNYGYTF	few	TRBV27	TRBJ1-2	.
TGTGCCAGCAGTTTATCGTTTAGTATTAAGGATGAAGCTTTCTTT	CASSLSFSIKDEAFF	few	TRBV27	TRBJ1-1	.
TGCAGTGCTCGGTCCAGAACGAACACCGGGGAGCTGTTTTTT	CSARSRTNTGELFF	.	TRBV20-1	TRBJ2-2	.
TGCAGTGCTACCCTTTATTTGGCTAGCACAGATACGCAGTATTTT	CSATLYLASTDTQYF	.	TRBV20-1	TRBJ2-3	.
TGTGCCAGCAGCTTACAGGGGGGATACTCCTCCTACGAGCAGTACTTC	CASSLQGGYSSYEQYF	.	TRBV7-9	TRBJ2-7	.
TGTGCCAGCAGTTACTCTGGTAGCGGGGCACAAGAGACCCAGTACTTC	CASSYSGSGAQETQYF	few	TRBV6-2/TRBV6-3	TRBJ2-5	TRBD2
TGTGCCAGCAGCGGAGGGACAGGGATTGGAGCCAAAAACATTCAGTACTTC	CASSGGTGIGAKNIQYF	few	TRBV11-3	TRBJ2-4	TRBD1
TGTGCCAGCAGCTATCCTAGGGCTGAGCAGTTCTTC	CASSYPRAEQFF	few	TRBV7-9	TRBJ2-1	.
TGTGCCACAGGGGGAGTGAGCTACGAGCAGTACTTC	CATGGVSYEQYF	few	TRBV15	TRBJ2-7	.
TGTGCCAGCAGTTTAGCAGGCACTTTGGGTGAGGATACCTTC	CASSLAGTLGEDTF	.	TRBV12-3/TRBV12-4	TRBJ1-2	.
TGCAGTGCTAGAGGTCCCCTGTCGGGGGACAATAGCAATCAGCCCCAGCATTTT	CSARGPLSGDNSNQPQHF	.	TRBV20-1	TRBJ1-5	.
TGTGCCAGCAGCCCGAGGGACAGCACCGGGGAGCTGTTTTTT	CASSPRDSTGELFF	.	TRBV3-1	TRBJ2-2	TRBD1
TGTGCCAGCAGCCCGCGGATGGTGCTAGACAATGAGCAGTTCTTC	CASSPRMVLDNEQFF	few	TRBV13	TRBJ2-1	.
TGTGCCAGCAGCGAAGGGCGAGGCCAGGTGGAGACCCAGTACTTC	CASSEGRGQVETQYF	.	TRBV25-1	TRBJ2-5	.
TGCAGCGTTGAAGCCCCACAGGGATCCGGGGAGCTGTTTTTT	CSVEAPQGSGELFF	few	TRBV29-1	TRBJ2-2	.
TGTGCCACCAGCAGAGACAGGTCCACCGGGGAGCTGTTTTTT	CATSRDRSTGELFF	.	TRBV15	TRBJ2-2	.
TGTGCCAGCAGCCCACCCGCAGGGACCTCCGCAGAGACCCAGTACTTC	CASSPPAGTSAETQYF	few	TRBV7-9	TRBJ2-5	.
TGTGCCAGCAGCTTAGCGGGCTGGAGCTCCTATAATTCACCCCTCCACTTT	CASSLAGWSSYNSPLHF	few	TRBV7-8	TRBJ1-6	.